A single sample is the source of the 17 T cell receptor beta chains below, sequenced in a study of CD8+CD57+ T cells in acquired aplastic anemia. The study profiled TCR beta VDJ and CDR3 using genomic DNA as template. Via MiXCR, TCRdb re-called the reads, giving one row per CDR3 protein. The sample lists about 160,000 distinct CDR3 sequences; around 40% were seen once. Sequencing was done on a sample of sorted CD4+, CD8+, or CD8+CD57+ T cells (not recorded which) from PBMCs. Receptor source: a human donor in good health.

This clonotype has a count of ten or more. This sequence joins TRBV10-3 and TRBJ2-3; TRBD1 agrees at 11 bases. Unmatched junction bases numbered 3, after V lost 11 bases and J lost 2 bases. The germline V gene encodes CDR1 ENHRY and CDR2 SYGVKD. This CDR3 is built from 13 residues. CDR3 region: CALGQGATDTQYF. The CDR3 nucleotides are TGTGCCCTAGGACAGGGGGCCACAGATACGCAGTATTTT.

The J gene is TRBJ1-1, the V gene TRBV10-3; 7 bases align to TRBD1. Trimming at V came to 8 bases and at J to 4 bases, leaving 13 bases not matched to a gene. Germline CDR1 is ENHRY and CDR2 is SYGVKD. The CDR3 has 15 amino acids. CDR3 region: CAISSREGALTEAFF. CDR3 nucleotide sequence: TGTGCCATCTCGTCACGGGAGGGGGCGCTCACTGAAGCTTTCTTT.

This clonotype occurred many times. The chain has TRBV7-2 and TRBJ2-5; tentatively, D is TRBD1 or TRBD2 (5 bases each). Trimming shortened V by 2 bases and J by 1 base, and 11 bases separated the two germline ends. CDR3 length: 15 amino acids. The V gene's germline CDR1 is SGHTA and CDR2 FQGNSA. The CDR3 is CASSLNGATQETQYF. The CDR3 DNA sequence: TGTGCCAGCAGCTTAAACGGGGCGACCCAAGAGACCCAGTACTTC.

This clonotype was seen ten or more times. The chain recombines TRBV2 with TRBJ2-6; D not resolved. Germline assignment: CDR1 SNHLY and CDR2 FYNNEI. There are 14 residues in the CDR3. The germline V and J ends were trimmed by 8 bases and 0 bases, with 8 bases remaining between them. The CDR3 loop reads CASAISSGANVLTF. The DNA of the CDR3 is TGTGCCAGCGCGATTAGCTCTGGGGCCAACGTCCTGACTTTC.

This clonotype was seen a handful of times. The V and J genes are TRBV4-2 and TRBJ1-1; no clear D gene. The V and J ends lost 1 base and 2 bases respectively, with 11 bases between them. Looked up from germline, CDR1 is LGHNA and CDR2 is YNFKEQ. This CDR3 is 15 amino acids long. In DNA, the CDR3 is TGTGCCAGCAGCCAAGTTGGGTTTGACAACACTGAAGCTTTCTTT. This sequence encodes CASSQVGFDNTEAFF.

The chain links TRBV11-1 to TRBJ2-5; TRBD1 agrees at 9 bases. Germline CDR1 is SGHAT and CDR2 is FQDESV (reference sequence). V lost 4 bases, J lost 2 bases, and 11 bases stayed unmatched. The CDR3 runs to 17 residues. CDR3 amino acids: CASSSSGTGLWQETQYF. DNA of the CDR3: TGTGCCAGCAGCTCCTCCGGGACAGGGTTATGGCAAGAGACCCAGTACTTC.

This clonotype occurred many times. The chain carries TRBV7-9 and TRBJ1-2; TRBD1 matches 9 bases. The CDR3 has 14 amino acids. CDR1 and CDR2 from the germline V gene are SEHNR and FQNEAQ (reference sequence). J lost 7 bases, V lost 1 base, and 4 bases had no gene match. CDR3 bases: TGTGCCAGCAGCTTAGAACAGGGGGCGCTTGGCTACACCTTC. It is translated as CASSLEQGALGYTF.

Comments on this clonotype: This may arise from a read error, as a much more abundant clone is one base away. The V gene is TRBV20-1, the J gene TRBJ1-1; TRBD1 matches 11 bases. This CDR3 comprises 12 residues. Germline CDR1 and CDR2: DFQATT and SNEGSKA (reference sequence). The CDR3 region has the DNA TGCGGTGCTAGGACAGGGGGCGGGGGAGCTTTCTTT. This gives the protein CGARTGGGGAFF.

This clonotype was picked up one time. The CDR3 protein is CASSPPPEGEEPYGYTF. CDR3 nucleotide sequence: TGTGCCAGCAGCCCCCCTCCCGAGGGAGAAGAACCCTATGGCTACACCTTC. V gene TRBV25-1 combines with J gene TRBJ1-2; no definite D call. V lost 6 bases and J lost 4, with 24 bases in between. In germline, CDR1 is MGHDK, CDR2 SYGVNS. The CDR3 sequence is 17 residues long.

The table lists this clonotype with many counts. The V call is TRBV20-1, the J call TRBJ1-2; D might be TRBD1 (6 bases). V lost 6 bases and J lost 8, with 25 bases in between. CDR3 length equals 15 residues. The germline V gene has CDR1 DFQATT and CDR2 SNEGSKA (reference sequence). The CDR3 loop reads CSALKGEGGLRGYTF. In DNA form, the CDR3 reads TGCAGTGCCTTGAAGGGGGAGGGAGGGTTGCGGGGCTACACCTTC.

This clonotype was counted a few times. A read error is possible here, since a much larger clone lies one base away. The CDR3 region is CSVDPQASGETQHF. The DNA of the CDR3 is TGCAGCGTTGACCCGCAGGCTTCTGGAGAGACCCAGCACTTC. The J gene is TRBJ2-5, the V gene TRBV29-1; D uncertain. The germline CDR1 and CDR2 sequences are SQVTM and ANQGSEA. This CDR3 is built from 14 residues.

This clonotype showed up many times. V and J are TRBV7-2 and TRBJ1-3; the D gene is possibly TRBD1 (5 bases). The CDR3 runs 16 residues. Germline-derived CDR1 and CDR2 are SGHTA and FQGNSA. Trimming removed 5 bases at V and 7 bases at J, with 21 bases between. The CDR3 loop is CASSQGGGPGRNTIYF. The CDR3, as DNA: TGTGCCAGCAGCCAGGGTGGGGGACCGGGGAGGAACACCATATATTTT.

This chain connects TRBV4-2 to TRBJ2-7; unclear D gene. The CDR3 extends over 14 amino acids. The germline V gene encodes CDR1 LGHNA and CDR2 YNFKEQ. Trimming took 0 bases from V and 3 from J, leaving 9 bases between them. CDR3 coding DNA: TGTGCCAGCAGCCAAGAGGGCGTATTCTACGAGCAGTACTTC. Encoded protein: CASSQEGVFYEQYF.

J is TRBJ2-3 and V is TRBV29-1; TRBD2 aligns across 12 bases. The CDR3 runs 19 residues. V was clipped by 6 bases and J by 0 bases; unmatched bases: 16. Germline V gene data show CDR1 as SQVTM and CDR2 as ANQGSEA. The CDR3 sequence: CSVGTSGRLRLRSTDTQYF. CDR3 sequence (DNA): TGCAGCGTGGGCACTAGCGGGAGGCTACGACTTCGTAGCACAGATACGCAGTATTTT.

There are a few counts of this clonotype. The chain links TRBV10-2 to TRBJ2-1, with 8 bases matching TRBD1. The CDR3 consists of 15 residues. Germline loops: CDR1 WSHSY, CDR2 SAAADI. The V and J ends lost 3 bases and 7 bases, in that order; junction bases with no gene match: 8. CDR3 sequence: CASSDPGGSRNEQFF. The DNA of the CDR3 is TGCGCCAGCAGTGATCCAGGGGGCTCGAGGAATGAGCAGTTCTTC.

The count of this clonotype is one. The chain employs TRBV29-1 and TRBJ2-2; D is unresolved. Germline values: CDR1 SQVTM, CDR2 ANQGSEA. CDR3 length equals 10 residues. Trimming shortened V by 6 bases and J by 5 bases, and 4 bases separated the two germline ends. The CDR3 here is CSVLTGELFF. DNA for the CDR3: TGCAGCGTCTTAACCGGGGAGCTGTTTTTT.

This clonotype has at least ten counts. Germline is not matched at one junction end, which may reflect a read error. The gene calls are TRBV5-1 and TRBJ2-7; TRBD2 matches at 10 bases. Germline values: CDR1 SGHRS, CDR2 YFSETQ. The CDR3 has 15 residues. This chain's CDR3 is CASSPIAGGTYGQYF. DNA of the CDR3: TGCGCCAGCAGCCCCATAGCGGGAGGTACCTACGGGCAGTACTTC.